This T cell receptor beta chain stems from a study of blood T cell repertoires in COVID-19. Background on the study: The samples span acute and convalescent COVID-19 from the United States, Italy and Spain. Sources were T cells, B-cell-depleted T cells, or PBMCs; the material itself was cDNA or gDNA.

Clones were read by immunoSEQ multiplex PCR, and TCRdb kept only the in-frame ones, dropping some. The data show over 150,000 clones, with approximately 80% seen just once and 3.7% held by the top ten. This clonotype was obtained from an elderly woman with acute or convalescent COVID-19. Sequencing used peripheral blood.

The CDR3 is CASSPHLAPNTEAFF. The DNA of the CDR3 is TGTGCCAGCAGCCCTCACCTGGCACCGAACACTGAAGCTTTCTTT. The chain uses TRBV7-9 and TRBJ1-1; D ambiguous. There are 15 residues in the CDR3. CDR1 is SEHNR and CDR2 is FQNEAQ in the germline V gene (reference sequence). V was trimmed by 5 bases and J by 1 base, leaving 14 bases between them.